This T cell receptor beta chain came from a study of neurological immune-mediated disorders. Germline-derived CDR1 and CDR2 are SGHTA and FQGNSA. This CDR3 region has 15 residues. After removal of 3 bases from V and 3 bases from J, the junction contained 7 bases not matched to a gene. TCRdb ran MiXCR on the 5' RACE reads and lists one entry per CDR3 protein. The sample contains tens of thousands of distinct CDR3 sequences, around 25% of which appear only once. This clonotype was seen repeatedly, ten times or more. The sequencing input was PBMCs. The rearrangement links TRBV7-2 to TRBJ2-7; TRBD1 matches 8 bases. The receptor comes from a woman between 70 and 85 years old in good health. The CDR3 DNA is TGTGCCAGCAGCTTGAGCGCCGGACAGGGCTACGAGCAGTACTTC. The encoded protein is CASSLSAGQGYEQYF.